This is a list of T cell receptor beta chains from one sample in a study of T cell responses to AZD1222 COVID-19 vaccine. Method: immunoSEQ multiplex PCR; TCRdb's copy keeps in-frame clones and lacks some. This sample has 90,000 to 150,000 clones, with around nine tenths found just once. The sequencing here drew on peripheral blood, taken on day 0 of AZD1222 vaccination. The receptors come from an adult in good health. The CDR3 runs from the conserved cysteine through the conserved F or W. D genes are given only for firm matches. Not all rows give a size; the values are once, few, many and, for expanded clones, a class.

J gene: TRBJ2-3
D gene: -
V gene: TRBV5-1
clone size: -
CDR3 DNA: TGCGCCAGCAGCTTGGACGGGAGCGCAGATACGCAGTATTTT
CDR3 protein: CASSLDGSADTQYF

J gene: TRBJ2-7
D gene: -
V gene: TRBV19
clone size: -
CDR3 DNA: TGTGCCAGTAGTATTTCTATCGGCAGCTCCTACGAGCAGTACTTC
CDR3 protein: CASSISIGSSYEQYF

J gene: TRBJ1-1
D gene: -
V gene: TRBV6-1
clone size: -
CDR3 DNA: TGTGCCAGCAGTGATAAGATTTCCGGTGAAGAAGCTTTCTTT
CDR3 protein: CASSDKISGEEAFF

J gene: TRBJ1-1
D gene: TRBD1
V gene: TRBV29-1
clone size: -
CDR3 DNA: TGCAGCGCCGGGACAGGGTGGAACACTGAAGCTTTCTTT
CDR3 protein: CSAGTGWNTEAFF

J gene: TRBJ2-5
D gene: TRBD2
V gene: TRBV6-2/TRBV6-3
clone size: once
CDR3 DNA: TGTGCCAGCAGTGGGACTAGCAGGTCGGAGACCCAGTACTTC
CDR3 protein: CASSGTSRSETQYF

J gene: TRBJ2-2
D gene: TRBD1
V gene: TRBV9
clone size: -
CDR3 DNA: TGTGCCAGCAGCGTAGTAGGGGGCGCCACCGGGGAGCTGTTTTTT
CDR3 protein: CASSVVGGATGELFF

J gene: TRBJ2-2
D gene: -
V gene: TRBV21-1
clone size: -
CDR3 DNA: TGTGCCAGGACGGGGGAGGCCGGGGAGCTGTTTTTT
CDR3 protein: CARTGEAGELFF

J gene: TRBJ1-3
D gene: -
V gene: TRBV30
clone size: once
CDR3 DNA: TGTGCCTGGAGTCCTATCGGGCCTGGAAACACCATATATTTT
CDR3 protein: CAWSPIGPGNTIYF

J gene: TRBJ1-2
D gene: -
V gene: TRBV3-1/TRBV3-2
clone size: -
CDR3 DNA: TGTGCCAGCAGCCGCTCGGTGGGAGGCTACACCTTC
CDR3 protein: CASSRSVGGYTF

J gene: TRBJ2-7
D gene: -
V gene: TRBV9
clone size: -
CDR3 DNA: TGTGCCAGCAGCCCTGGTTGGGTAAACGAGCAGTACTTC
CDR3 protein: CASSPGWVNEQYF

J gene: TRBJ2-3
D gene: -
V gene: TRBV9
clone size: -
CDR3 DNA: TGTGCCAGCAGCGTCCCTGGCACAGATATGCAGTATTTT
CDR3 protein: CASSVPGTDMQYF

J gene: TRBJ2-7
D gene: TRBD2
V gene: TRBV18
clone size: once
CDR3 DNA: TGTGCCAGCTCACCGGGGGAGGGCTACGAGCAGTACTTC
CDR3 protein: CASSPGEGYEQYF

J gene: TRBJ2-5
D gene: TRBD2
V gene: TRBV14
clone size: -
CDR3 DNA: TGTGCCAGCAGCCAAGATCGGACTAGTCGAGAGACCCAGTACTTC
CDR3 protein: CASSQDRTSRETQYF

J gene: TRBJ1-5
D gene: -
V gene: TRBV4-3
clone size: -
CDR3 DNA: TGCGCCAGCAGTCCAAGACCGGGTAGCGGGGCCCAGCATTTT
CDR3 protein: CASSPRPGSGAQHF

J gene: TRBJ2-7
D gene: TRBD1
V gene: TRBV29-1
clone size: few
CDR3 DNA: TGCAGCGTTGAAGGGACAGGGACCTACGAGCAGTACTTC
CDR3 protein: CSVEGTGTYEQYF

J gene: TRBJ2-2
D gene: TRBD2
V gene: TRBV6-2/TRBV6-3
clone size: -
CDR3 DNA: TGTGCCAGCAGTAGCGGGAGGGCCCCCACCGGGGAGCTGTTTTTT
CDR3 protein: CASSSGRAPTGELFF

J gene: TRBJ2-1
D gene: -
V gene: TRBV7-9
clone size: -
CDR3 DNA: TGTGCCAGCAGCCGAACAACGATCTCCTACAATGAGCAGTTCTTC
CDR3 protein: CASSRTTISYNEQFF

J gene: TRBJ2-7
D gene: TRBD1
V gene: TRBV28
clone size: few
CDR3 DNA: TGTGCCAGCACCAGATCGGGGACAGGTCGTTCCTACGAGCAGTACTTC
CDR3 protein: CASTRSGTGRSYEQYF